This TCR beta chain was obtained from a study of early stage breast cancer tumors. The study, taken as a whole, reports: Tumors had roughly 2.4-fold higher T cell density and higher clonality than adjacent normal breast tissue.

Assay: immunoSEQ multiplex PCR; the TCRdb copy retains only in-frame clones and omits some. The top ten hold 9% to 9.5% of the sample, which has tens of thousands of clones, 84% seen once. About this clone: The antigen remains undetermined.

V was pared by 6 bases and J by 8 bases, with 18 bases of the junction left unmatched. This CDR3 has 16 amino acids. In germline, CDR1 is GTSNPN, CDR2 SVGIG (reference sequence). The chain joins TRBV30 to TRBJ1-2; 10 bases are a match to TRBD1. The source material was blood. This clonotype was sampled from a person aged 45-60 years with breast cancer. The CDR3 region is CACSDPGQGQVGGYTF. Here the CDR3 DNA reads TGTGCCTGCTCCGACCCGGGACAGGGGCAAGTAGGGGGCTACACCTTC.